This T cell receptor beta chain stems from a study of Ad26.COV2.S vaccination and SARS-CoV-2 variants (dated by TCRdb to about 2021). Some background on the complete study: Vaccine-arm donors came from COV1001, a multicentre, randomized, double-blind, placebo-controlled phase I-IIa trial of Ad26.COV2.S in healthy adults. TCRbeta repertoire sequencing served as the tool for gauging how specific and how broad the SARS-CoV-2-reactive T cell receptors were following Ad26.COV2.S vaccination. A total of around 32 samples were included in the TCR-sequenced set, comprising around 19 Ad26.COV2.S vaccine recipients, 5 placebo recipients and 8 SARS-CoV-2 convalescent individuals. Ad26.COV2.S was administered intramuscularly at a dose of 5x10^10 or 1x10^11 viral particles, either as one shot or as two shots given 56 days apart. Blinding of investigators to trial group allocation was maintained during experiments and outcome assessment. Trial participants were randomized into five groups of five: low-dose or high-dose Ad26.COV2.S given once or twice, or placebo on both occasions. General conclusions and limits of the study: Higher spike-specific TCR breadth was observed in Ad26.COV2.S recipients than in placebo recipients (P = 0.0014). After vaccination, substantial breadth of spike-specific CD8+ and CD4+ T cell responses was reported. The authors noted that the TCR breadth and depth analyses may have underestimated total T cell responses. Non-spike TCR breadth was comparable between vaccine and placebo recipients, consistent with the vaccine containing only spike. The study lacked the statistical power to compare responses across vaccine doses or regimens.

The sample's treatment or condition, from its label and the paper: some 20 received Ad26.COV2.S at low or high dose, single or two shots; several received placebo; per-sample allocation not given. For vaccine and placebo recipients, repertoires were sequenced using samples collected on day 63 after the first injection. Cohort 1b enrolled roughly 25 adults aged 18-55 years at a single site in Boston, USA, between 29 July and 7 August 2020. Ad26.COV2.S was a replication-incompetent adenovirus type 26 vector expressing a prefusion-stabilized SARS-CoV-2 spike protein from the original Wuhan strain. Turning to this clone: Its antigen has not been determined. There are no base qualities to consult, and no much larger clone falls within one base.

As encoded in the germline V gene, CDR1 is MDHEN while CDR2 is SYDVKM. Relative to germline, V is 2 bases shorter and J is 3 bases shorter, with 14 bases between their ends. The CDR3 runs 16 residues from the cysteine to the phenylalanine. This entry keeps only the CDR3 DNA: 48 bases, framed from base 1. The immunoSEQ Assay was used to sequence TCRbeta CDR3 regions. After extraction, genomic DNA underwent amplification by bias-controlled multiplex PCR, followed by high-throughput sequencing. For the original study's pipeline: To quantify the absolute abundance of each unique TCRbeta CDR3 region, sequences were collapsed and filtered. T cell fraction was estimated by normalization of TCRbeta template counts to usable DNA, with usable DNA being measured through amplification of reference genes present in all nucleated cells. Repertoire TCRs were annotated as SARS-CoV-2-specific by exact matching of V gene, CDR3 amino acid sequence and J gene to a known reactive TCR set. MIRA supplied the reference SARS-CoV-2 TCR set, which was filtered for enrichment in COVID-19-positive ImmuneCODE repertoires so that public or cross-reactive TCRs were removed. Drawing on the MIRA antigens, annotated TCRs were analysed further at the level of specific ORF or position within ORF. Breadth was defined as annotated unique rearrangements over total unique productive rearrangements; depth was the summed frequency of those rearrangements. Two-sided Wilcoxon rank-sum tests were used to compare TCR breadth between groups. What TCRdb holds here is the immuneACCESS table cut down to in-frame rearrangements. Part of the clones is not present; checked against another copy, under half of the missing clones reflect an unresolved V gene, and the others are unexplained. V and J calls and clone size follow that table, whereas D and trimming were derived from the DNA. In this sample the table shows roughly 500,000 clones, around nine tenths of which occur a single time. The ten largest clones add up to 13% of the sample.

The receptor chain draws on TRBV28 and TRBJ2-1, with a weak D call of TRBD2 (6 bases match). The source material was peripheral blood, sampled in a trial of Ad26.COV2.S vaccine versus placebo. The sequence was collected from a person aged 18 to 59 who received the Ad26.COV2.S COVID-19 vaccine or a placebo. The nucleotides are TGTGCCAGCAGTTTACAGGGCGGGATGAGCTACAATGAGCAGTTCTTC. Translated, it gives CASSLQGGMSYNEQFF.